Listed below are T cell receptor beta chains from one sample, sequenced in a study of cytomegalovirus exposure and HLA in healthy donors. Only in-frame clones appear in the TCRdb table, and some are missing; sequencing was by immunoSEQ multiplex PCR. The sample table includes about 43,000 clones. Specimen: PBMCs. The source of these receptors is a woman in her 30s in good health and CMV-seronegative. Each CDR3 is given with its conserved first and last residue. A D gene is named only where the DNA matches it firmly.

V: TRBV29-1
J: TRBJ1-5
D: .
DNA: TGCAGCGTAGGACACCTCAATCAGCCCCAGCATTTT
CDR3: CSVGHLNQPQHF

V: TRBV6-1
J: TRBJ1-5
D: .
DNA: TGTGCCAGCAGTGAAAAGGGGGGGGCAGGGACCCAGCCCCAGCATTTT
CDR3: CASSEKGGAGTQPQHF

V: TRBV5-1
J: TRBJ1-2
D: .
DNA: TGCGCCAGCAGCTTGGGGTCTCGGGGGACGGACTATGGCTACACCTTC
CDR3: CASSLGSRGTDYGYTF

V: TRBV7-2
J: TRBJ2-3
D: TRBD2
DNA: TGTGCCAGCAGCTTAGCGCAGCGGGAGAGCACAGATACGCAGTATTTT
CDR3: CASSLAQRESTDTQYF

V: TRBV5-4
J: TRBJ2-7
D: TRBD2
DNA: TGTGCCAGCAGCTTGGAGGGACTAGCGGAGAAACCCTACGAGCAGTACTTC
CDR3: CASSLEGLAEKPYEQYF

V: TRBV4-2
J: TRBJ1-1
D: .
DNA: TGTGCCAGCAGCCAAGATCTGGCAGGGCGAGGAACTGAAGCTTTCTTT
CDR3: CASSQDLAGRGTEAFF

V: TRBV6-6
J: TRBJ1-1
D: TRBD1
DNA: TGTGCCAGCAGCTCCGTATCCGGGACAGCCAAAGAAGCTTTCTTT
CDR3: CASSSVSGTAKEAFF

V: TRBV11-3
J: TRBJ2-3
D: .
DNA: TGTGCCAGCAGCTTTGGACTTCTCAACACAGATACGCAGTATTTT
CDR3: CASSFGLLNTDTQYF

V: TRBV4-2
J: TRBJ2-1
D: TRBD2
DNA: TGTGCCAGCAGCCAAGGACTAGCCTTCAATGAGCAGTTCTTC
CDR3: CASSQGLAFNEQFF

V: TRBV18
J: TRBJ1-2
D: TRBD1
DNA: TGTGCCAGCTCACCTACGACGCCGGGACAGGAGTTTTCACGTGGCTACACCTTC
CDR3: CASSPTTPGQEFSRGYTF

V: TRBV9
J: TRBJ2-5
D: .
DNA: TGTGCCAGCAGCGAGTGGGGGCATGAGACCCAGTACTTC
CDR3: CASSEWGHETQYF

V: TRBV7-2
J: TRBJ1-5
D: TRBD1
DNA: TGTGCCAGCAGCCCCCAGGGGGCAGGCAATCAGCCCCAGCATTTT
CDR3: CASSPQGAGNQPQHF

V: TRBV7-3
J: TRBJ2-1
D: TRBD2
DNA: TGTGCCAGCAGCTCCTCTAGCGGGAGCTACAATGAGCAGTTCTTC
CDR3: CASSSSSGSYNEQFF

V: TRBV18
J: TRBJ2-1
D: TRBD1
DNA: TGTGCCAGCTCATCTTACCCGGGACAGGGTTGGAATGAGCAGTTCTTC
CDR3: CASSSYPGQGWNEQFF

V: TRBV18
J: TRBJ1-1
D: .
DNA: TGTGCCAGCTCGGTGGACAGACTGAACACTGAAGCTTTCTTT
CDR3: CASSVDRLNTEAFF

V: TRBV6-1
J: TRBJ2-5
D: .
DNA: TGTGCCAGCATTATTAGCGGAGGAGGTGAGACCCAGTACTTC
CDR3: CASIISGGGETQYF

V: TRBV9
J: TRBJ2-3
D: TRBD2
DNA: TGTGCCAGCAGCGCCCTAGCGGGCAACACAGATACGCAGTATTTT
CDR3: CASSALAGNTDTQYF

V: TRBV9
J: TRBJ2-1
D: TRBD2
DNA: TGTGCCAGCAGCGTAGAGACTAGCGGGAGCCCCTACAATGAGCAGTTCTTC
CDR3: CASSVETSGSPYNEQFF

V: TRBV4-2
J: TRBJ1-5
D: TRBD1
DNA: TGTGCCAGCAGCCAAGAGGGTCAGGGGGCCAATCAGCCCCAGCATTTT
CDR3: CASSQEGQGANQPQHF

V: TRBV19
J: TRBJ2-1
D: TRBD2
DNA: TGTGCCAGTCTTACCAGCGGGAGGGCCGGTGAGCAGTTCTTC
CDR3: CASLTSGRAGEQFF

V: TRBV18
J: TRBJ1-2
D: TRBD1
DNA: TGTGCCAGCTCACCACAGGGACAGGGGTATGGCTACACCTTC
CDR3: CASSPQGQGYGYTF

V: TRBV18
J: TRBJ2-1
D: .
DNA: TGTGCCAGCTCACCGGCCTCCGCCAATGAGCAGTTCTTC
CDR3: CASSPASANEQFF

V: TRBV28
J: TRBJ2-5
D: TRBD2
DNA: TGTGCCAGCGGGGGACTAGCGGTAGAGGAGACCCAGTACTTC
CDR3: CASGGLAVEETQYF

V: TRBV30
J: TRBJ2-4
D: .
DNA: TGTGCCTGGAGTGAAGGCGGACTAGCCAAAAACATTCAGTACTTC
CDR3: CAWSEGGLAKNIQYF

V: TRBV6-1
J: TRBJ1-1
D: TRBD1
DNA: TGTGCCAGCAGAGTGGGACAGACGAACACTGAAGCTTTCTTT
CDR3: CASRVGQTNTEAFF

V: TRBV19
J: TRBJ2-1
D: .
DNA: TGTGCCAGTAGTATCGCGGAGGACCGTGGCAATGAGCAGTTCTTC
CDR3: CASSIAEDRGNEQFF

V: TRBV4-1
J: TRBJ2-3
D: .
DNA: TGCGCCAGCAGCCTCGTTTGGGGGGGCCAAAGCACAGATACGCAGTATTTT
CDR3: CASSLVWGGQSTDTQYF

V: TRBV30
J: TRBJ2-6
D: .
DNA: TGTGCCTGGAGTTACGGTGAAGGTCGGGGGGGGGCCAACGTCCTGACTTTC
CDR3: CAWSYGEGRGGANVLTF

V: TRBV7-6
J: TRBJ1-1
D: .
DNA: TGTGCCAGCAGCTTAGCTGGCAGGGTGAACACTGAAGCTTTCTTT
CDR3: CASSLAGRVNTEAFF

V: TRBV4-1
J: TRBJ2-1
D: TRBD2
DNA: TGCGCCAGCAGGCCCACCGTGCTAGCGGGAGGGCCCTTGGGGGAGCAGTTCTTC
CDR3: CASRPTVLAGGPLGEQFF

V: TRBV4-2
J: TRBJ2-7
D: .
DNA: TGTGCCAGCAGCCAAGGTAGGACAGTGAGCGCCTACGAGCAGTACTTC
CDR3: CASSQGRTVSAYEQYF

V: TRBV19
J: TRBJ2-5
D: TRBD2
DNA: TGTGCCAGTAGTATGGGAGGGTTGGAGACCCAGTACTTC
CDR3: CASSMGGLETQYF

V: TRBV7-9
J: TRBJ1-2
D: TRBD1
DNA: TGTGCCAGCCGCTTGACTGGACAGGGGAGTGCCTACGACTACACCTTC
CDR3: CASRLTGQGSAYDYTF

V: TRBV28
J: TRBJ2-3
D: TRBD1
DNA: TGTGCCAGCAGTTCGGCGGACAGGGGGCAGGCAGATACGCAGTATTTT
CDR3: CASSSADRGQADTQYF

V: TRBV6-6
J: TRBJ2-1
D: TRBD2
DNA: TGTGCCAGCAGTTTCCGGGAGGATTACAATGAGCAGTTCTTC
CDR3: CASSFREDYNEQFF

V: TRBV5-1
J: TRBJ2-1
D: TRBD2
DNA: TGCGCCAGCAGCCCGGGACTAGACTACAATGAGCAGTTCTTC
CDR3: CASSPGLDYNEQFF

V: TRBV6-1
J: TRBJ1-3
D: TRBD1
DNA: TGTGCCGGGTGGACAGGGCCCACTGGAAACACCATATATTTT
CDR3: CAGWTGPTGNTIYF

V: TRBV6-1
J: TRBJ2-7
D: TRBD1
DNA: TGTGCCAGCAGTGTCATGGGGACAGGGGGGACCTACGAGCAGTACTTC
CDR3: CASSVMGTGGTYEQYF

V: TRBV27
J: TRBJ2-1
D: TRBD2
DNA: TGTGCCAGCAATGGCGGGAGGTCCTACAATGAGCAGTTCTTC
CDR3: CASNGGRSYNEQFF

V: TRBV10-3
J: TRBJ2-7
D: TRBD2
DNA: TGTGCCATCAGTGTTCCGGGACTAGGCTACGAGCAGTACTTC
CDR3: CAISVPGLGYEQYF

V: TRBV5-6
J: TRBJ2-5
D: TRBD1
DNA: TGTGCCAGCAGCTTGGGGGGGACAGGGGGTGGGGAGACCCAGTACTTC
CDR3: CASSLGGTGGGETQYF

V: TRBV6-6
J: TRBJ2-7
D: .
DNA: TGTGCCAGCCAGTATAGCGGCCCTTCCTACGAGCAGTACTTC
CDR3: CASQYSGPSYEQYF

V: TRBV30
J: TRBJ2-5
D: .
DNA: TGTGCCTGGAGTGTACAGAGGGTGAAGCAGTACTTC
CDR3: CAWSVQRVKQYF

V: TRBV2
J: TRBJ1-3
D: .
DNA: TGTGCCAGCAGTGGGTGGGGGGGAGGAAGAGACACCATATATTTT
CDR3: CASSGWGGGRDTIYF

V: TRBV27
J: TRBJ1-1
D: TRBD1
DNA: TGTGCCAGCAGTCCCGGACAGGTTATGAACACTGAAGCTTTCTTT
CDR3: CASSPGQVMNTEAFF

V: TRBV5-1
J: TRBJ2-1
D: TRBD1
DNA: TGCGCCAGCAGCCTAACAAAACAGGGGGCAGATGAGCAGTTCTTC
CDR3: CASSLTKQGADEQFF

V: TRBV6-6
J: TRBJ2-6
D: TRBD1
DNA: TGTGCCAGCAGCCCGACAGGGGCTGGGGCCAACGTCCTGACTTTC
CDR3: CASSPTGAGANVLTF

V: TRBV5-1
J: TRBJ2-7
D: TRBD1
DNA: TGCGCCAGCAGCTTGCAGGGGGCCTACGAGCAGTACTTC
CDR3: CASSLQGAYEQYF

V: TRBV4-1
J: TRBJ2-7
D: TRBD1
DNA: TGCGCCAGCAGCCAAGGGGCGACAGGGAAAATCTACGAGCAGTACTTC
CDR3: CASSQGATGKIYEQYF

V: TRBV27
J: TRBJ2-7
D: .
DNA: TGTGCCAGCGGGGAGATGGTCTACGAGCAGTACTTC
CDR3: CASGEMVYEQYF

V: TRBV5-4
J: TRBJ2-1
D: TRBD1
DNA: TGTGCCAGCAGCTTTTTTGCAGGGGGCAACGATGAGCAGTTCTTC
CDR3: CASSFFAGGNDEQFF

V: TRBV27
J: TRBJ2-7
D: .
DNA: TGTGCCAGCACTTTAAGGACAGACTTAGAGCAGTACTTC
CDR3: CASTLRTDLEQYF

V: TRBV30
J: TRBJ1-3
D: .
DNA: TGTGCCTGGAGTGTCGGGAACACCATATATTTT
CDR3: CAWSVGNTIYF